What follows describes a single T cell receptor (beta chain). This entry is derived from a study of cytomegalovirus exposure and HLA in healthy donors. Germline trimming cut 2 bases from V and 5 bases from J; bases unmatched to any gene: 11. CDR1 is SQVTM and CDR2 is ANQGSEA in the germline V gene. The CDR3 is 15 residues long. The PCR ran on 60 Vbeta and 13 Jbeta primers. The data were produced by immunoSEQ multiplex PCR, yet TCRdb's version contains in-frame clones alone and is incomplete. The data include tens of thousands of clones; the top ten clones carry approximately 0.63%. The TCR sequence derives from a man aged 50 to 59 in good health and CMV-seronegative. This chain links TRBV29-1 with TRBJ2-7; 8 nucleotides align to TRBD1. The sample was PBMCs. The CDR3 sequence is CSVEYLAGGNDEQYF. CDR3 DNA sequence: TGCAGCGTTGAATATCTCGCAGGGGGCAACGACGAGCAGTACTTC.